What follows are 15 T cell receptor beta chains derived from one specimen sequenced in a study of T cell clusters in autoimmune cytopenias. TRB was amplified by touch-down multiplex PCR, primer pools A and B combined. Each CDR3 protein gets one entry in TCRdb, which reprocessed the multiplex PCR reads and gives no DNA. The sample features around 2,000 distinct CDR3 sequences, with approximately 7% in its top ten. TRB amplification used around 0.25 ug of peripheral blood genomic DNA. The same specimen was also included in a second study, on T cell repertoires in aging, cancer and after chemotherapy.

Sequencing was performed on peripheral blood. The receptors stem from a human donor in good health.

This clonotype is deemed medium-sized (0.01 to 0.1%) by its frequency. This chain's CDR3 is CASSSGQGSYNEQFF. V usage is TRBV7-9 and J usage is TRBJ2-1; TCRdb reports TRBD1, a call that lacks DNA to check it against. Germline V gene lookup returns CDR1 SEHNR and CDR2 FQNEAQ (reference sequence). The CDR3 length is 15 residues.

The chain recombines TRBV7-6 with TRBJ2-4; checking the TCRdb D call of TRBD1 is not possible without DNA. Germline assignment: CDR1 SGHVS and CDR2 FNYEAQ. The CDR3 loop spans 18 amino acids. This CDR3 is CASSRDRTSSLAKNIQYF. The full variable domain, its missing parts supplied by reference TRBV7-6 and TRBJ2-4, is GAGVSQSPRYKVTKRGQDVALRCDPISGHVSLYWYRQALGQGPEFLTYFNYEAQQDKSGLPNDRFSAERPEGSISTLTIQRTEQRDSAMYRCASSRDRTSSLAKNIQYFGAGTRLSVL.

This clonotype is called medium-sized based on its frequency. The V call is TRBV6-1, the J call TRBJ1-1; TCRdb picks TRBD1, but there is no DNA to check that call. The CDR3 runs to 15 residues. Germline V lookup: CDR1 MNHNS, CDR2 SASEGT. The CDR3 loop reads CASTLTIAGDTEAFF.

Judged by frequency, this clonotype is medium-sized. The V gene is TRBV12-3 or TRBV12-4, the J gene TRBJ2-5; TCRdb names TRBD1, which stays unverified in the absence of DNA. This CDR3 has 13 residues. The CDR3 sequence is CASSSSGPETQYF.

According to its frequency, this clonotype is medium-sized. The chain uses TRBV15 and TRBJ2-3; checking the TCRdb D call of TRBD1 is not possible without DNA. From germline, CDR1 is LNHNV and CDR2 YYDKDF (reference sequence). This CDR3 is 14 amino acids long. CDR3 sequence reads: CATSRDRDGNTQYF.

This clonotype counts as medium-sized by frequency. The genes are TRBV7-9 and TRBJ2-7. The CDR3 contains 12 residues. Germline CDR1 is SEHNR and CDR2 is FQNEAQ (reference sequence). The CDR3 spells CASSAGWDEQYF.

The chain joins TRBV28 to TRBJ1-2; TCRdb lists TRBD1, though no DNA is available to test this call. CDR1 is MDHEN, CDR2 SYDVKM, per germline. This CDR3 spans 12 amino acids. The CDR3 sequence is CASSLQGYGYTF.

This clonotype is labeled medium-sized based on frequency. This rearrangement joins TRBV19 to TRBJ1-1; TCRdb's D call of TRBD1 is untestable without DNA. From germline, CDR1 is LNHDA and CDR2 SQIVND (reference sequence). The CDR3 has 16 residues. Here the CDR3 reads CASRNTRRGVNTEAFF.

The rearrangement joins TRBV4-3 to TRBJ1-3. Germline loops: CDR1 LGHNA, CDR2 YSLEER. This CDR3 spans 15 amino acids. CDR3 protein: CASSQGTQIGNTIYF.

Frequency places this clonotype as medium-sized. This chain connects TRBV27 to TRBJ2-7; TCRdb picks TRBD1, but there is no DNA to check that call. This CDR3 contains 13 residues. Per the germline V gene, CDR1 is MNHEY and CDR2 is SMNVEV (reference sequence). CDR3 residues: CASSPGSRYEQYF.

This clonotype is large by frequency. The chain joins TRBV5-6 to TRBJ1-2; the D gene TCRdb calls, TRBD1, cannot be checked with no DNA. CDR1 is SGHDT and CDR2 is YYEEEE in the germline V gene. The CDR3 has 14 amino acids. This chain's CDR3 is CASSWGQGGYGYTF.

V and J are TRBV7-6 and TRBJ1-5. Germline V gives CDR1 SGHVS, CDR2 FNYEAQ. The CDR3 extends over 13 amino acids. CDR3 loop: CASSLGRNQPQHF.

This chain links TRBV27 with TRBJ2-2; no DNA is available, so the TRBD1 call from TCRdb remains unchecked. The CDR3 covers 14 residues. Germline assignment: CDR1 MNHEY and CDR2 SMNVEV (reference sequence). CDR3 residues: CASSSPGAVGELFF.

This clonotype is classed as medium-sized by frequency. The genes are TRBV18 and TRBJ2-7; the TRBD1 assignment by TCRdb is unverifiable without DNA. The CDR3 spans 15 residues. CDR1 and CDR2 (germline): KGHSH, LQKENI. This CDR3 is CASSPVQGATDEQYF.

By frequency, this clonotype is large. The rearrangement joins TRBV29-1 to TRBJ2-7. This CDR3 has 11 residues. Germline V gives CDR1 SQVTM, CDR2 ANQGSEA. The CDR3 sequence is CSVELSYEQYF.